One T cell receptor (beta chain) is described in this entry. Its antigen is undetermined. This entry belongs to a study of OX40 agonist ivuxolimab in advanced cancers. Study details: Patients enrolled in dose escalation were diagnosed with hepatocellular carcinoma, melanoma, renal cell or head and neck cancer. Study-level findings and limits: Compared with others, partial responders at 0.1-3.0 mg/kg displayed clonal expansion among the lowest.

The CDR3 covers 14 residues. V lost 2 bases and J lost 5; bases outside the gene matches: 0. In germline, CDR1 is MNHEY, CDR2 SMNVEV (reference sequence). Autoimmune disease history or systemic immunosuppression led to patient exclusion. The sampling schedule covered blood at baseline, cycle 4 day 1, and cycle 7 day 1. Assay used: immunoSEQ multiplex PCR; TCRdb lists only in-frame clones, some missing. The profile shows 90,000 to 150,000 clones, over 75% of them singletons. The sequence was collected from an adult with an advanced solid tumor such as melanoma, head and neck, liver or kidney cancer. The genes are TRBV27 and TRBJ2-7; 13 bases match TRBD2. The specimen comprised CD4+ or CD8+ T cells sorted from blood, sampled in a trial of the OX40 agonist ivuxolimab. CDR3: CASSLTSGGDEQYF. DNA for the CDR3: TGTGCCAGCAGTTTAACTAGCGGGGGGGACGAGCAGTACTTC.